This T cell receptor (beta chain) was observed in a study of T cell responses to AZD1222 COVID-19 vaccine (dated by TCRdb to the early 2020s). About the study as a whole: A total of more than 230 trial participants underwent TCR sequencing, of whom 200 to 220 had received two doses of AZD1222 and about 25 had received two doses of the MenACWY control vaccine. Enrollment into the trials was organized by age into subgroups of 18-55, 56-69 and 70-plus years, and those subgroups contained around 150, 28 and 57 TCR-sequenced participants, respectively.

The CDR3 regions of human TCRbeta chains were analyzed by immunosequencing. The authors' analysis ran thus. TCRs in the repertoires were compared against a reference library of SARS-CoV-2-specific TCRs that had been generated with the MIRA antigen-specificity platform. Breadth was defined as the fraction of unique TCRs that were SARS-CoV-2-associated. Depth was defined as the fraction of total T cells that were SARS-CoV-2-associated. Each spike-specific TCR was assigned to its reactive spike region and to a CD4 or CD8 class using the MIRA data. Log10-transformed breadth and depth values were compared by one-way ANOVA with Sidak's multiple comparisons tests. As stored in TCRdb, this immuneACCESS dataset retains in-frame rearrangements with V and J assigned. A fraction of the clones does not appear; measured against another copy, unresolved V genes explain less than half of the discrepancy, and the remainder lacks a known reason. V, J and clone size were drawn from that table, and D and trimming were deduced from the DNA. The sample contains roughly 180,000 clones, around 94% of them found a single time. The top ten clones comprise around 1.5% of the sample.

Concerning this clone: Its antigen is not yet known. Per-base quality was not reported, and no clone a single base away is much larger than it.

General study outcomes and caveats: Participants were mostly white British, with more females than males. The authors suggested clonal diversity may have been underestimated. Conclusions about previously exposed vaccinees are limited, since just a handful of AZD1222 recipients were seropositive for SARS-CoV-2 at baseline. Because no day 14 peak-response samples were available, repertoires were characterized only after the peak T cell response. A significant rise in spike-specific TCR breadth and depth was observed after two AZD1222 doses relative to day 0 and relative to MenACWY recipients. The vaccine-associated CD4 TCRs covered the entire spike protein, and the dominant responses fell in regions 160-218 and 743-854. Reportedly, almost half of the unique spike-specific TCRs recognized epitopes lying outside the regions that are mutated in the B.1.351 and B.1.1.7 variants. The 56-69-year group was small, and its depth increase did not reach significance, likely because of low power.

The germline V gene specifies MNHNS as CDR1 and SASEGT as CDR2. Trimming removed 1 base from V and 2 bases from J, leaving 14 bases between the germline ends. The cysteine opens and the phenylalanine closes a CDR3 of 16 amino acids. Only the CDR3 part of the read is kept: 48 bases, read in frame from the first base. The time point label for this specimen denotes: about 28 days (+/-7) after the second vaccine dose. AZD1222 recipients with second doses at about 4 weeks or about 12 weeks were pooled, because spike-specific TCR depth and breadth did not differ between schedules. Samples from vaccinated people were obtained from the UK trials COV001 and COV002, which included a single-blind randomized controlled phase 2/3 trial of AZD1222 (ChAdOx1 nCoV-19) in healthy adults. Trial participant PBMC samples were collected at day 0 and day 28 after the second dose for TCRbeta chain sequencing.

Recombination joined TRBV6-1 with TRBJ1-1, with a weak D call of TRBD1 (6 bases match). This sequence was found in an adult who received the AZD1222 COVID-19 vaccine. The sequenced sample was peripheral blood, obtained 28 days after the second AZD1222 dose. The DNA is TGTGCCAGCAGTGAAGGGCGCCGACAGGCTAACACTGAAGCTTTCTTT. It codes for CASSEGRRQANTEAFF.